Listed below are T cell receptor beta chains from one sample, sequenced in a study of T cell changes during pregnancy in multiple sclerosis. Sequencing was performed with immunoSEQ multiplex PCR; in TCRdb, only in-frame clones are kept and a portion is missing. The sample carries tens of thousands of clones, about 92% recorded once. Source: peripheral blood, taken in the first trimester of pregnancy. The receptors were sampled from a female donor with multiple sclerosis, enrolled in a pregnancy study. The CDR3 runs from the conserved cysteine through the conserved F or W. The order of the fields is J gene, D gene, V gene, clone size, CDR3 protein, CDR3 DNA. The D gene is left open where the match is weak. Size is stated for part of the rows, as once, few or many counts, or as a class when the clone is expanded.

TRBJ2-2,TRBD2,TRBV7-2,.,CASSLRTSGTGELFF,TGTGCCAGCAGCCTCAGGACTAGTGGAACCGGGGAGCTGTTTTTT
TRBJ1-2,TRBD1,TRBV19,.,CASSTRDRVLTNYGYTF,TGTGCCAGTAGTACCAGGGACAGGGTTTTAACTAACTATGGCTACACCTTC
TRBJ1-5,TRBD1,TRBV15,.,CATSSGAGGFSNQPQHF,TGTGCCACCAGCAGCGGGGCAGGGGGCTTTAGCAATCAGCCCCAGCATTTT
TRBJ1-1,.,TRBV29-1,.,CSVAGGITNTEAFF,TGCAGCGTTGCGGGGGGCATCACGAACACTGAAGCTTTCTTT
TRBJ1-2,.,TRBV5-6,.,CASSLGALNYGYTF,TGTGCCAGCAGCTTAGGGGCCCTGAACTATGGCTACACCTTC
TRBJ2-2,TRBD2,TRBV5-1,.,CASSLRTSGTAAGELFF,TGCGCCAGCAGCTTGAGGACTAGCGGGACGGCAGCCGGGGAGCTGTTTTTT
TRBJ2-3,TRBD2,TRBV2,.,CASSRGGPSDTQYF,TGTGCCAGCAGTCGGGGAGGGCCCTCAGATACGCAGTATTTT
TRBJ1-3,.,TRBV19,.,CASSATGRSGNTIYF,TGTGCCAGTAGTGCGACAGGACGCTCTGGAAACACCATATATTTT
TRBJ2-2,TRBD2,TRBV30,.,CAWGSGTLTNTGELFF,TGTGCCTGGGGAAGCGGGACCCTGACTAACACCGGGGAGCTGTTTTTT
TRBJ2-3,TRBD1,TRBV5-6,.,CASSLPLDRADTQYF,TGTGCCAGCAGCCTCCCCCTTGACAGGGCGGATACGCAGTATTTT
TRBJ2-7,TRBD2,TRBV18,.,CASSTGLAGPYEQYF,TGTGCCAGCTCAACGGGACTAGCGGGACCCTACGAGCAGTACTTC
TRBJ2-5,.,TRBV7-6,.,CASSVRGGETQYF,TGTGCCAGCAGCGTCAGGGGCGGGGAGACCCAGTACTTC
TRBJ2-7,TRBD2,TRBV14,.,CASSPTGAGGLGYEQYF,TGTGCCAGCAGCCCTACAGGAGCGGGAGGGTTGGGCTACGAGCAGTACTTC
TRBJ1-4,TRBD1,TRBV5-8,.,CASSLQTGFGLGEKLFF,TGTGCCAGCAGCTTGCAGACAGGGTTTGGGTTGGGTGAAAAACTGTTTTTT
TRBJ2-7,TRBD2,TRBV11-2,.,CASSSPREVGYEQYF,TGTGCCAGCAGCTCTCCCCGGGAGGTCGGCTACGAGCAGTACTTC
TRBJ1-1,.,TRBV9,.,CASSVTGNTEAFF,TGTGCCAGCAGCGTCACAGGGAACACTGAAGCTTTCTTT
TRBJ1-2,.,TRBV5-6,.,CASSLGVTAGYGYTF,TGTGCCAGCAGCTTGGGGGTGACAGCCGGTTATGGCTACACCTTC
TRBJ1-1,.,TRBV15,.,CATSRDGRGNTEAFF,TGTGCCACCAGCAGAGATGGCAGGGGGAACACTGAAGCTTTCTTT
TRBJ1-2,.,TRBV6-1,.,CASSDPGWSYGYTF,TGTGCCAGCAGTGACCCCGGTTGGTCGTATGGCTACACCTTC
TRBJ1-3,.,TRBV25-1,.,CASSLSGNSDTIYF,TGTGCCAGCAGTCTCTCAGGGAATTCAGACACCATATATTTT
TRBJ2-1,TRBD2,TRBV19,.,CASSNFGTRFSNEQFF,TGTGCCAGTAGTAACTTCGGGACTAGATTCAGCAATGAGCAGTTCTTC
TRBJ2-6,TRBD1,TRBV4-1,.,CASSQFLGQGGSGANVLTF,TGCGCCAGCAGCCAGTTTCTGGGACAGGGGGGCTCTGGGGCCAACGTCCTGACTTTC
TRBJ2-7,TRBD1,TRBV27,.,CASSLRGTGPYEQYF,TGTGCCAGCAGTTTACGTGGGACAGGGCCCTACGAGCAGTACTTC
TRBJ1-4,TRBD1,TRBV27,.,CASSTRTDRGEKLFF,TGTGCCAGCAGTACCCGAACGGACAGGGGAGAAAAACTGTTTTTT
TRBJ2-5,.,TRBV18,.,CASSLNQGGETQYF,TGTGCCAGCTCACTAAACCAGGGTGGAGAGACCCAGTACTTC
TRBJ2-1,TRBD2,TRBV4-1,.,CASSQDQGTSSYNEQFF,TGCGCCAGCAGCCAAGATCAAGGGACTAGCAGCTACAATGAGCAGTTCTTC
TRBJ2-7,.,TRBV6-1,.,CASSAYYEQYF,TGTGCCAGCAGTGCCTATTACGAGCAGTACTTC
TRBJ1-2,.,TRBV7-8,.,CASSLGLNYGYTF,TGTGCCAGCAGCTTGGGGCTTAACTATGGCTACACCTTC
TRBJ1-2,.,TRBV5-4,.,CASSLPGVGGYTF,TGTGCCAGCAGCTTGCCCGGGGTGGGCGGCTACACCTTC
TRBJ2-2,.,TRBV30,.,CACLSRQTSIQGELFF,TGTGCCTGCCTCTCCCGACAGACTAGTATACAAGGGGAGCTGTTTTTT
TRBJ1-1,.,TRBV5-6,.,CASSFSRVGNTEAFF,TGTGCCAGCAGCTTTTCCAGGGTGGGGAACACTGAAGCTTTCTTT
TRBJ2-2,TRBD2,TRBV18,.,CASSQDAGTSVTGELFF,TGTGCCAGCTCACAAGACGCAGGGACTAGCGTCACCGGGGAGCTGTTTTTT
TRBJ2-1,TRBD2,TRBV4-2,.,CASSQYRRTSDHDEQFF,TGTGCCAGCAGCCAGTACCGGCGGACTAGCGATCATGATGAGCAGTTCTTC
TRBJ1-1,.,TRBV29-1,.,CSVVRGLETEAFF,TGCAGCGTTGTGAGAGGGCTTGAGACTGAAGCTTTCTTT
TRBJ2-7,.,TRBV7-2,.,CASSTAGLPKEQYF,TGTGCCAGCAGCACCGCGGGACTCCCAAAGGAGCAGTACTTC
TRBJ1-2,.,TRBV18,.,CASSPQGGIDGYTF,TGTGCCAGCTCACCACAGGGGGGGATTGATGGCTACACCTTC
TRBJ1-1,.,TRBV6-1,.,CASSDFGLTQRGNPEAFF,TGTGCCAGCAGTGATTTCGGGCTAACTCAGCGGGGTAACCCTGAAGCTTTCTTT
TRBJ2-7,.,TRBV6-6,.,CASSPPGAPYEQYF,TGTGCCAGCAGTCCCCCGGGAGCACCCTACGAGCAGTACTTC
TRBJ1-4,.,TRBV19,.,CASSIGVGEKLFF,TGTGCCAGTAGTATCGGGGTCGGGGAAAAACTGTTTTTT
TRBJ1-1,.,TRBV6-5,once,CASSYRTRSMNTEAFF,TGTGCCAGCAGTTACCGTACCCGGAGTATGAACACTGAAGCTTTCTTT
TRBJ1-2,TRBD1,TRBV10-3,once,CATGQGTYGYTF,TGTGCCACCGGACAGGGGACCTATGGTTACACCTTC